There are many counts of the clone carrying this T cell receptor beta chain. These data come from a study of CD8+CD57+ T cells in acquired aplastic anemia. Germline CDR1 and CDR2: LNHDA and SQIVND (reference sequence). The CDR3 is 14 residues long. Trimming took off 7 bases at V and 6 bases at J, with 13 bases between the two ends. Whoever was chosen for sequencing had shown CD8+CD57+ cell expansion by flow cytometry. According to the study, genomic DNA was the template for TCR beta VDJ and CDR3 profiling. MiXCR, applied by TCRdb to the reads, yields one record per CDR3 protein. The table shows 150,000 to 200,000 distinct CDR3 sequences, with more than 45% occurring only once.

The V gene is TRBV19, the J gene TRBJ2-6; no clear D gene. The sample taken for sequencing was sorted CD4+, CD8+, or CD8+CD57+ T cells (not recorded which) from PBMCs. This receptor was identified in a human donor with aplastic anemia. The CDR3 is CASMRQAEANVLTF. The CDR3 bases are TGTGCCAGTATGAGGCAGGCAGAGGCCAACGTCCTGACTTTC. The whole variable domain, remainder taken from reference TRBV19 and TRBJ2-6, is DGGITQSPKYLFRKEGQNVTLSCEQNLNHDAMYWYRQDPGQGLRLIYYSQIVNDFQKGDIAEGYSVSREKKESFPLTVTSAQKNPTAFYLCASMRQAEANVLTFGAGSRLTVL.